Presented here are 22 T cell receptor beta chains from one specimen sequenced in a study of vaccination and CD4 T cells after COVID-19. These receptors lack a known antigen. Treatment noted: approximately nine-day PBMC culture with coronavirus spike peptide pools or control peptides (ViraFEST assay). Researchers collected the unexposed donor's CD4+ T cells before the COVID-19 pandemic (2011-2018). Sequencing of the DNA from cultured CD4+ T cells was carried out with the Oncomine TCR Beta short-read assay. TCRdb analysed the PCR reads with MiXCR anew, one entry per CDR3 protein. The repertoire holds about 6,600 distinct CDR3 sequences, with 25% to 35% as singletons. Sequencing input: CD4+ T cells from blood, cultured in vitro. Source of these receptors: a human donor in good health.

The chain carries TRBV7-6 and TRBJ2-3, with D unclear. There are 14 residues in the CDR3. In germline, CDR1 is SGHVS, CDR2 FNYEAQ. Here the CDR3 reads CAISSGPWTDTQYF. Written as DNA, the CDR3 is TGTGCAATCAGCTCGGGTCCCTGGACAGATACGCAGTATTTT.

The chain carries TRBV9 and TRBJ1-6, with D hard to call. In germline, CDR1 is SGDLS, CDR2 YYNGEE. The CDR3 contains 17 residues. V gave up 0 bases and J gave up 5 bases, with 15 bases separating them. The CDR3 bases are TGTGCCAGCAGCGTAGCTAAGGGCAGTATCGATAATTCACCCCTCCACTTT. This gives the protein CASSVAKGSIDNSPLHF.

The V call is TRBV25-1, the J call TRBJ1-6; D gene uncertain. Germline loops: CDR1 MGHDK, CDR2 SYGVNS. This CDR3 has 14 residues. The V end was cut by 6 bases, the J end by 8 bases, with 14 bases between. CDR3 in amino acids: CASRTSGGHSPLHF. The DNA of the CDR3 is TGTGCCAGCAGGACATCGGGCGGTCATTCACCCCTCCACTTT.

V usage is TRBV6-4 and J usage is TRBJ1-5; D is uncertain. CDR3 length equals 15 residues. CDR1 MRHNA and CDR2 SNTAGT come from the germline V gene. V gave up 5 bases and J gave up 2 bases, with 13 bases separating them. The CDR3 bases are TGTGCCAGCAGTCCCGGACCGGACGGCAATCAGCCCCAGCATTTT. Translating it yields CASSPGPDGNQPQHF.

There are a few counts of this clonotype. The chain's CDR3 is CSAPTGGADYGYTF. In DNA form, the CDR3 reads TGCAGTGCCCCAACAGGGGGCGCAGACTATGGCTACACCTTC. This chain connects TRBV20-1 to TRBJ1-2; 9 nucleotides align to TRBD1. The junction had 8 bases not matched to a gene; V was cut back by 6 bases and J by 3 bases. Per germline, CDR1 DFQATT and CDR2 SNEGSKA (reference sequence). CDR3 size: 14 residues.

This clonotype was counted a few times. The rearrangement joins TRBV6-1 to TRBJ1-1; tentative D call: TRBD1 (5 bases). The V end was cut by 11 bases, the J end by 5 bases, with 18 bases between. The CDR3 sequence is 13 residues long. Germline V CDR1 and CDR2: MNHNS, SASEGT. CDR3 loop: CAGLSGTWTEAFF. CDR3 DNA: TGTGCCGGGCTATCAGGGACTTGGACTGAAGCTTTCTTT.

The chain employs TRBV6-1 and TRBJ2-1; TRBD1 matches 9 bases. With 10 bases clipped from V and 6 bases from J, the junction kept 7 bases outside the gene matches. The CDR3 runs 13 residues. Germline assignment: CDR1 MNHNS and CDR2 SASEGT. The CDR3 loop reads CATWTGAGNEQFF. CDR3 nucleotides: TGTGCCACCTGGACAGGGGCTGGCAATGAGCAGTTCTTC.

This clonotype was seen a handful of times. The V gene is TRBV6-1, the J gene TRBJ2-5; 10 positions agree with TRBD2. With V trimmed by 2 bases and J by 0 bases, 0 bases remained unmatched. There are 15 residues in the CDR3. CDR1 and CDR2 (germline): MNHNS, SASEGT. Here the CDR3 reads CASSELAGDQETQYF. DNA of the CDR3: TGTGCCAGCAGTGAACTAGCGGGGGACCAAGAGACCCAGTACTTC.

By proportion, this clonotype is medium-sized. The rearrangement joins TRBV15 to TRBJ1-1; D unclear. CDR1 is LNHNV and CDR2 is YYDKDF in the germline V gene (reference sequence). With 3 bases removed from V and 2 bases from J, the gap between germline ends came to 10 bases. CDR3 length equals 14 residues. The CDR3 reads CATSRPRANTEAFF. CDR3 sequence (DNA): TGTGCCACCAGCAGGCCCCGGGCAAACACTGAAGCTTTCTTT.

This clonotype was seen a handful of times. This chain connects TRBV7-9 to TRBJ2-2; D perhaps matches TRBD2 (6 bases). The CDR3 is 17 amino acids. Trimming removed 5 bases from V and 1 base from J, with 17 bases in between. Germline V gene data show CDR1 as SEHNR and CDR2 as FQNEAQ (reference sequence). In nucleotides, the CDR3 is TGTGCCAGCAGCGCGCCGGGGGACCTGCTGAACACCGGGGAGCTGTTTTTT. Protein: CASSAPGDLLNTGELFF.

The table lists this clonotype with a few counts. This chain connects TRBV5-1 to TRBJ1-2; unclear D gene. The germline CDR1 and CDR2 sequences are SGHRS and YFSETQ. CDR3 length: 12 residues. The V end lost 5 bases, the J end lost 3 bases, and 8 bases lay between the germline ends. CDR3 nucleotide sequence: TGCGCCAGCAGACCGGGCGACTATGGCTACACCTTC. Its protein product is CASRPGDYGYTF.

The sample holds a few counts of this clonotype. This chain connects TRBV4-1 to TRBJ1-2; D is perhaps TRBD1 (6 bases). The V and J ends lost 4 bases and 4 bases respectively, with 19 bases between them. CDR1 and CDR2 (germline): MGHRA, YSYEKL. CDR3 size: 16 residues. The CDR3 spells CASSLLEGEDSYGYTF. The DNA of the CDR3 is TGCGCCAGCAGCCTCCTGGAGGGAGAGGACAGCTATGGCTACACCTTC.

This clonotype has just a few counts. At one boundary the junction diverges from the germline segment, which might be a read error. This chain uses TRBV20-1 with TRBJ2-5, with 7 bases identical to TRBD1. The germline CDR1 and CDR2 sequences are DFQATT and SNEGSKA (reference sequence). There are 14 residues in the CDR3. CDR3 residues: CSVRSTGEGRTQYF. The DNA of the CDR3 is TGCAGTGTTAGAAGCACAGGGGAAGGGAGGACCCAGTACTTC.

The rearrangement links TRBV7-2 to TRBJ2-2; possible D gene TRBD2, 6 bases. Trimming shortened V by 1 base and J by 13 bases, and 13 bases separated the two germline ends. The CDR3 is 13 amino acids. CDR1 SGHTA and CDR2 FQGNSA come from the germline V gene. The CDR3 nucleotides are TGTGCCAGCAGCTTAGTGAGGAGGGACGGGCTGTTTTTT. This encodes CASSLVRRDGLFF.

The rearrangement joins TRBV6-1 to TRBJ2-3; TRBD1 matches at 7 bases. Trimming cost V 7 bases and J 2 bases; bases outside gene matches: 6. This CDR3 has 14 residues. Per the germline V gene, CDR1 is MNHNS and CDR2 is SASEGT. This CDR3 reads CASTPGQHTDTQYF. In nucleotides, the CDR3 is TGTGCCAGCACCCCGGGACAGCACACAGATACGCAGTATTTT.

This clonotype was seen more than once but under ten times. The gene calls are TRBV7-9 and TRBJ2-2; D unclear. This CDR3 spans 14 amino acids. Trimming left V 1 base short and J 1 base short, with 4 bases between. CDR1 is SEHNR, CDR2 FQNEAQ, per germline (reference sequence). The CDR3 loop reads CASSLEGNTGELFF. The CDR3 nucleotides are TGTGCCAGCAGCTTAGAAGGGAACACCGGGGAGCTGTTTTTT.

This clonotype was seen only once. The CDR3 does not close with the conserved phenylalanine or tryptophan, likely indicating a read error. This chain's CDR3 is CASSERGPSGEQYY. In nucleotides, the CDR3 is TGTGCCAGCAGTGAACGGGGACCATCTGGGGAGCAGTACTAC. The chain combines TRBV6-1 with TRBJ2-7; possibly TRBD1 or TRBD2 for D (5 bases each). CDR1 is MNHNS, CDR2 SASEGT, per germline. Deletions cut 2 bases from V and 7 bases from J, with 15 bases between. The CDR3 extends over 14 amino acids.

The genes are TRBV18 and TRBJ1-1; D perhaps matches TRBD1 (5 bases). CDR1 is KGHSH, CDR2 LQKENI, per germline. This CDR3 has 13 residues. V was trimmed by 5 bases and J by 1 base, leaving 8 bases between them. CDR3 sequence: CASSAQENTEAFF. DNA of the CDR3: TGTGCCAGCTCAGCACAGGAGAACACTGAAGCTTTCTTT.

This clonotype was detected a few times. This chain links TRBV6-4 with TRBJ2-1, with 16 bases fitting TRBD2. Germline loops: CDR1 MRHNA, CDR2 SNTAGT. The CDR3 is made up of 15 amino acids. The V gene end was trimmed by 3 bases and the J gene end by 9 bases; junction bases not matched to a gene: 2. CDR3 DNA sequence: TGTGCCAGCAGTGAAGGGACTAGCGGGGGGGGTGAGCAGTTCTTC. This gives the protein CASSEGTSGGGEQFF.

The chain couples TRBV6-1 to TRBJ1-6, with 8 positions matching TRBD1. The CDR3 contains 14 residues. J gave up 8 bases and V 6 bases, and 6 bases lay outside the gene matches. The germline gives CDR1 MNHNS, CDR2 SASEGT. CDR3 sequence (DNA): TGTGCCAGCAGACCCGGACAGGGTGATTCACCCCTCCACTTT. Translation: CASRPGQGDSPLHF.

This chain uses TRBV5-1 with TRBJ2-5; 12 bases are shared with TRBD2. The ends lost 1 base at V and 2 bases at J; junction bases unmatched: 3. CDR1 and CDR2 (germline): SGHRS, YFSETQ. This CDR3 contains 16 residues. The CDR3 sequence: CASSLILAGGQETQYF. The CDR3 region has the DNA TGCGCCAGCAGCTTGATTCTAGCGGGGGGGCAAGAGACCCAGTACTTC.

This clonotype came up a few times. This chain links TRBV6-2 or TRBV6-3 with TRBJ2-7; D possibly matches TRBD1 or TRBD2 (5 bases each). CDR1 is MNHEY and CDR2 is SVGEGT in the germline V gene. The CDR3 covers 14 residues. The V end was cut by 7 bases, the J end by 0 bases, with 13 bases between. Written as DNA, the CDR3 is TGTGCCAGCACCGCCGGGACCAGCTCCTACGAGCAGTACTTC. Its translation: CASTAGTSSYEQYF.